The 3 T cell receptor beta chains reported below all come from one sample, sequenced in a study of vaccination and CD4 T cells after COVID-19. These receptors have no known antigen. Scientists ran DNA taken from cultured CD4+ T cells through the Oncomine TCR Beta short-read assay for sequencing. In TCRdb, the PCR reads were re-called with MiXCR into one record per CDR3 protein. This repertoire shows 15,000 or so distinct CDR3 sequences, approximately 50% found once; its top ten account for roughly 10%. The treatment denotes: 10-day PBMC culture with coronavirus spike peptide pools or control peptides (ViraFEST assay). The specimen was CD4+ T cells from blood, cultured in vitro. These receptors came from a human donor who had recovered from COVID-19.

The chain uses TRBV20-1 and TRBJ1-1; 8 bases align to TRBD1. The CDR3 totals 14 residues. CDR1 and CDR2 (germline): DFQATT, SNEGSKA (reference sequence). V shed 5 bases, J shed 6 bases, and the junction held 11 bases outside the gene matches. CDR3: CSAGGRAGGSEAFF. The CDR3 DNA follows: TGCAGTGCTGGGGGGCGCGCAGGGGGCTCTGAAGCTTTCTTT.

A few counts support this clonotype. V and J are TRBV19 and TRBJ2-2, with D possibly being TRBD2 (6 bases). V lost 7 bases, J lost 0 bases, and 12 bases lay in between. The length of the CDR3 is 15 residues. From germline, CDR1 is LNHDA and CDR2 SQIVND (reference sequence). The CDR3 spells CASISGDANTGELFF. The DNA of the CDR3 is TGTGCCAGTATATCGGGGGATGCGAACACCGGGGAGCTGTTTTTT.

The V gene is TRBV9, the J gene TRBJ2-7; TRBD1 might be the D (6 bases). Germline V CDR1 and CDR2: SGDLS, YYNGEE. V lost 6 bases and J lost 0, with 13 bases in between. CDR3 length: 14 residues. The CDR3 nucleotides are TGTGCCAGCAACAGGGACGGCGGCTCCTACGAGCAGTACTTC. Amino acids: CASNRDGGSYEQYF.